This TCR beta chain was recorded in a study of blood T cell repertoires in COVID-19. The wider study: COVID-19 samples from acute and convalescent phases originated in the United States, Italy and Spain.

Per the study methods: Reference gene primer amplification in the assay estimated nucleated cell counts. The table came from immunoSEQ multiplex PCR; TCRdb's copy has only in-frame clones and leaves some out. V and J calls and clone size come straight from that table; D and trimming were deduced from the DNA. Among over 250,000 clones listed, approximately 88% were seen once. The participants were between roughly 18 and 89 years old and came from under 25 US areas. Clinical histories supplied by participants themselves formed the basis of cohort assignment. This receptor was identified in a woman in her 30s who had recovered from COVID-19. Sample: PBMCs or T cells enriched from blood (not recorded which).

The DNA of the CDR3 is TGCGCCAGCAGCCAAGGCTTTCCACAGGAACTGGGAACTGAAGCTTTCTTT. It yields the protein CASSQGFPQELGTEAFF. This chain joins TRBV4-3 and TRBJ1-1; the D gene is possibly TRBD1 (5 bases). The germline V gene encodes CDR1 LGHNA and CDR2 YSLEER. The CDR3 runs to 17 residues. The ends were cut back, 1 base at V and 5 bases at J, with 20 bases in the middle.